This T cell receptor (beta chain) stems from a study of neurological immune-mediated disorders. Stated time point: longitudinal time-point 1 (baseline). CDR1 DFQATT and CDR2 SNEGSKA come from the germline V gene (reference sequence). The CDR3 loop spans 13 amino acids. Trimming stripped 0 bases from V and 6 bases from J, with 9 bases between. Synthesis of cDNA used 5'RACE (with 10-nucleotide random UMIs). The authors obtained over 180 million TCR-beta sequences from 15-18 subjects per sequencing run. MiXCR, run by TCRdb on the 5' RACE reads, gives a single entry per CDR3 protein. Of 71,000 or so distinct CDR3 sequences listed, roughly 15% are singletons.

The clonotype was recovered from a female donor with HTLV-1-associated myelopathy (HAM/TSP). The sample taken for sequencing was PBMCs. The V gene is TRBV20-1, the J gene TRBJ2-4; no firm D call. The CDR3 loop reads CSARDRPGNIQYF. DNA of the CDR3: TGCAGTGCTAGAGACAGGCCGGGAAACATTCAGTACTTC.